A single sample is the source of the 5 T cell receptor beta chains below, sequenced in a study of cytomegalovirus exposure and HLA in healthy donors. Primers: 60 Vbeta forward and 13 Jbeta reverse. Assay: immunoSEQ multiplex PCR; the TCRdb copy retains only in-frame clones and omits some. The sample records around 160,000 clones, about 80% being singletons. Sequencing was done on a sample of PBMCs. Source of these receptors: a man aged 50 or older in good health and CMV-seropositive.

This clone has only a few counts. The J gene is TRBJ2-5, the V gene TRBV19; D is perhaps TRBD1 (6 bases). This CDR3 is built from 16 residues. The germline V and J ends were trimmed by 3 bases and 0 bases, with 14 bases remaining between them. Germline CDR1 reads LNHDA; CDR2 reads SQIVND (reference sequence). The CDR3 sequence is CASSIEGRGYQETQYF. For the CDR3, the DNA is TGTGCCAGTAGTATCGAGGGCAGGGGATACCAAGAGACCCAGTACTTC.

The chain combines TRBV5-1 with TRBJ2-1; 11 bases agree with TRBD2. Per germline, CDR1 SGHRS and CDR2 YFSETQ. Trimming cost V 1 base and J 5 bases; bases outside gene matches: 5. The CDR3 length is 16 residues. The CDR3 DNA sequence: TGCGCCAGCAGCTTGAAGCTAGCGGGGGGACACAATGAGCAGTTCTTC. Translating it yields CASSLKLAGGHNEQFF.

The chain recombines TRBV7-2 with TRBJ1-1; no clear D gene. Trimming took 3 bases from V and 4 from J, leaving 18 bases between them. Germline V gene data show CDR1 as SGHTA and CDR2 as FQGNSA. This CDR3 comprises 16 residues. The CDR3 region is CASSFNGALGGTEAFF. The CDR3 DNA is TGTGCCAGCAGCTTTAACGGCGCGCTGGGAGGCACTGAAGCTTTCTTT.

The chain has TRBV6-5 and TRBJ1-1; weak D call: TRBD1 (6 bases). CDR1 and CDR2 from the germline V gene are MNHEY and SVGAGI. The CDR3 is 14 residues long. V lost 9 bases to trimming and J lost 4 bases, with 18 bases between them. The CDR3 DNA reads as TGTGCCAGTGGACGAACAGGGCAAAGCACTGAAGCTTTCTTT. Translated: CASGRTGQSTEAFF.

The V call is TRBV7-2, the J call TRBJ1-3, with D possibly TRBD1 on 6 matching bases. Per germline, CDR1 SGHTA and CDR2 FQGNSA. V dropped 5 bases and J dropped 4 bases, with 18 bases sitting between them. The CDR3 covers 16 residues. The CDR3 nucleotides are TGTGCCAGCAGCCATAACGCTGGGACATCCGGAAACACCATATATTTT. Translation: CASSHNAGTSGNTIYF.